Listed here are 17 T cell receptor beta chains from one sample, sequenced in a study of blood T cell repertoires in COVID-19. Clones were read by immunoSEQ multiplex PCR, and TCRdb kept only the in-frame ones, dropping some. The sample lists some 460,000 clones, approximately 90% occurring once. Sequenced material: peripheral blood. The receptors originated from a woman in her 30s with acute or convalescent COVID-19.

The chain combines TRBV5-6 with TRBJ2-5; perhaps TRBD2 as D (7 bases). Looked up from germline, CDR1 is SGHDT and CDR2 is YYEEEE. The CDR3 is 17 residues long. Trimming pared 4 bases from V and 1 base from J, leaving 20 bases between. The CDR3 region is CASSVGTDGGPQETQYF. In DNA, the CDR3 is TGTGCCAGCAGCGTTGGTACTGACGGGGGGCCCCAAGAGACCCAGTACTTC.

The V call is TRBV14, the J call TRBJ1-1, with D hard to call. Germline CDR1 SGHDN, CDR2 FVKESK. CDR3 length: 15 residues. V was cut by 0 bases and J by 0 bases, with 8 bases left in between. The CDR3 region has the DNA TGTGCCAGCAGCCAAGATGAGGGTCTGAACACTGAAGCTTTCTTT. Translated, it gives CASSQDEGLNTEAFF. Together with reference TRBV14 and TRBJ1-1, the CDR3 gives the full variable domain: EAGVTQFPSHSVIEKGQTVTLRCDPISGHDNLYWYRRVMGKEIKFLLHFVKESKQDESGMPNNRFLAERTGGTYSTLKVQPAELEDSGVYFCASSQDEGLNTEAFFGQGTRLTVV.

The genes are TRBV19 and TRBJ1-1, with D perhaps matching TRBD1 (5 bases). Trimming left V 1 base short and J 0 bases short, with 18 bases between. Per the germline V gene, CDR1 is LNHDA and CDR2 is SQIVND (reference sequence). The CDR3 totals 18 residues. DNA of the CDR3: TGTGCCAGTAGTATAGGCGGGGCCGATTTCTTTATGAACACTGAAGCTTTCTTT. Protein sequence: CASSIGGADFFMNTEAFF.

The CDR3, as DNA: TGTGCCAGCAGCACTAGCGGGGCCCAAGGGGAGACCCAGTACTTC. Its protein product is CASSTSGAQGETQYF. The V call is TRBV28, the J call TRBJ2-5, with 10 positions matching TRBD2. J gave up 5 bases and V 6 bases, and 9 bases lay outside the gene matches. The CDR3 has 15 residues. CDR1 MDHEN and CDR2 SYDVKM come from the germline V gene.

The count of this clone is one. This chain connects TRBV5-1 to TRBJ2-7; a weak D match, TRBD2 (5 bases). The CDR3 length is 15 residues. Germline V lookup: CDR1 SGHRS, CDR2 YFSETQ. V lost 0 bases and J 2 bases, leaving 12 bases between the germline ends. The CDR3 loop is CASSLAPGFPYEQYF. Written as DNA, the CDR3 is TGCGCCAGCAGCTTGGCCCCGGGGTTCCCCTACGAGCAGTACTTC.

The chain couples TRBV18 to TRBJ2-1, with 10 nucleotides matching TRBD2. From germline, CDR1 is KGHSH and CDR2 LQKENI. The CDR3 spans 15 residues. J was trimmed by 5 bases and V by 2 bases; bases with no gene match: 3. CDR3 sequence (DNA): TGTGCCAGCTCACCATTACTAGCGGGGAACAATGAGCAGTTCTTC. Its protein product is CASSPLLAGNNEQFF.

The CDR3 bases are TGTGCCAGCAGCAAATCCACAGGGGGAATTCTTAAGGTTAATTCACCCCTCCACTTT. Its protein product is CASSKSTGGILKVNSPLHF. V usage is TRBV21-1 and J usage is TRBJ1-6; the table names TRBD1, a call not compared with the DNA. TRBV21-1 is a known pseudogene. CDR3 length equals 19 residues.

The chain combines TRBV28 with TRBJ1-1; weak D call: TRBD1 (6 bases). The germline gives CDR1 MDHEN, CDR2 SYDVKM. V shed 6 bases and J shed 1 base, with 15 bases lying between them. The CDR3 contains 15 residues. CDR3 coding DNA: TGTGCCAGCAGACCCTCCAGAGGGGGGAACACTGAAGCTTTCTTT. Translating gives CASRPSRGGNTEAFF.

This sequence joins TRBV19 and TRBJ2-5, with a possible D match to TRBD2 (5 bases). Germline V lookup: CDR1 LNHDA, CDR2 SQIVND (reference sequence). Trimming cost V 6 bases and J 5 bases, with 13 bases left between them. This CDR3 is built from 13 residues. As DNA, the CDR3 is TGTGCCAGTAGGGAACGGGGTTGGGAGACCCAGTACTTC. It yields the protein CASRERGWETQYF.

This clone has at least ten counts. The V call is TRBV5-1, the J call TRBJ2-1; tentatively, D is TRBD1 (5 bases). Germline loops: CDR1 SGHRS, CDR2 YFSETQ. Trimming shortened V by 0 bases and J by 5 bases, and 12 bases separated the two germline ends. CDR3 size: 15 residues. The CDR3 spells CASSLEPGSNNEQFF. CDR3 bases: TGCGCCAGCAGCTTGGAACCAGGGTCAAACAATGAGCAGTTCTTC.

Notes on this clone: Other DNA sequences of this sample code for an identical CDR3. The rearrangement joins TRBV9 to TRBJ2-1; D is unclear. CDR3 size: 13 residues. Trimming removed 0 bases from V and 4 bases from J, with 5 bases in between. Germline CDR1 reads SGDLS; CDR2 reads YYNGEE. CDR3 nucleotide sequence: TGTGCCAGCAGCGTAGACAGTTACAATGAGCAGTTCTTC. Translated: CASSVDSYNEQFF.

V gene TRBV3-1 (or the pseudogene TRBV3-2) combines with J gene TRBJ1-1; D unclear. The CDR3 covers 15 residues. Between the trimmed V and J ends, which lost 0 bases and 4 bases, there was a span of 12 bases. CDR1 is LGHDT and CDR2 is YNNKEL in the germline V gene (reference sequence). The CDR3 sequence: CASSQDPGYRTEAFF. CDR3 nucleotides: TGTGCCAGCAGCCAAGACCCGGGTTACCGCACTGAAGCTTTCTTT.

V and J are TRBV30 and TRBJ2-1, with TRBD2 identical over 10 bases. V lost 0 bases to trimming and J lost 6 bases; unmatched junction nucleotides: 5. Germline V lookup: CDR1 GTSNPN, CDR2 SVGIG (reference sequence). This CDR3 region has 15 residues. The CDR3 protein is CAWSVGLAATNEQFF. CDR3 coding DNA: TGTGCCTGGAGTGTAGGACTAGCGGCTACCAATGAGCAGTTCTTC.

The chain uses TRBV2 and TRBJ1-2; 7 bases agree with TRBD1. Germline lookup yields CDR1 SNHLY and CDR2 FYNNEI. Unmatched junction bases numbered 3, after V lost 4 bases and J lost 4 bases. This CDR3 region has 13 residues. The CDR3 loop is CASSAGGGYGYTF. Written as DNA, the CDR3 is TGTGCCAGCAGTGCAGGGGGTGGCTATGGCTACACCTTC.

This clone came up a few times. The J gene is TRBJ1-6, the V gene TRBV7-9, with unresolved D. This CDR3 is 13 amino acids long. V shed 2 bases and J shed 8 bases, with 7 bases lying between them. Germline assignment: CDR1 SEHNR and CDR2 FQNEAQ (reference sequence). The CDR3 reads CASSLLQDSPLHF. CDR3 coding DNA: TGTGCCAGCAGCTTACTGCAGGATTCACCCCTCCACTTT.

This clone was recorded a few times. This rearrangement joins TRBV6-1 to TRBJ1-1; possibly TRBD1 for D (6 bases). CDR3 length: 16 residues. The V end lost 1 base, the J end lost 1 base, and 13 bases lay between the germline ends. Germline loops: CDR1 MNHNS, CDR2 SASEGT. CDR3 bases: TGTGCCAGCAGTGAAGTTATTGGGACACCGAACACTGAAGCTTTCTTT. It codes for CASSEVIGTPNTEAFF.

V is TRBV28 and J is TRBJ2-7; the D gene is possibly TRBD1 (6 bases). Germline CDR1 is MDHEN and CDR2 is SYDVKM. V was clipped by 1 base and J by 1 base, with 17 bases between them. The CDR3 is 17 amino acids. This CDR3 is CASSLSRDTGWSYEQYF. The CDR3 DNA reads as TGTGCCAGCAGTTTATCCCGGGACACTGGATGGTCCTACGAGCAGTACTTC.